A selection of T cell receptor beta chains follows, all from one sample in a study of post-analysis software for immune sequencing data. In TCRdb, the PCR reads were re-called with MiXCR into one record per CDR3 protein. There are approximately 630,000 distinct CDR3 sequences in the sample; approximately 59% occur only once, and about 11% lies in the top ten. Sequenced input: blood. These receptors originate from a girl aged 2 to 10 with multiple sclerosis. Both conserved end residues are part of each CDR3. The order of the fields is V gene, J gene, D gene, clone size, CDR3 DNA, CDR3 protein. A D gene is named only where the DNA matches it firmly. Size tells how often a clone was seen (once, few, many) or the class of an expanded clone, and some rows leave it out.

V gene: TRBV7-9; J gene: TRBJ2-3; D gene: -; clone size: few; CDR3 DNA: TGTGCCAGCAGCTTAAAGGGGGGAGAGATCACAGATACGCAGTATTTT; CDR3 protein: CASSLKGGEITDTQYF
V gene: TRBV30; J gene: TRBJ2-1; D gene: -; clone size: -; CDR3 DNA: TGTGCCTGGAGGCCTAATCACAATGAGCAGTTCTTC; CDR3 protein: CAWRPNHNEQFF
V gene: TRBV9; J gene: TRBJ2-1; D gene: TRBD1; clone size: few; CDR3 DNA: TGTGCCAGCAGCGTAGAGGGGGCCGATTACAATGAGCAGTTCTTC; CDR3 protein: CASSVEGADYNEQFF
V gene: TRBV11-2; J gene: TRBJ2-1; D gene: -; clone size: few; CDR3 DNA: TGTGCCAGCAGCTTAGGAGTCCCCAAGCAGTTCTTC; CDR3 protein: CASSLGVPKQFF
V gene: TRBV6-5; J gene: TRBJ1-1; D gene: -; clone size: -; CDR3 DNA: TGTGCCAGCAGCCCGGGACTTCTGAACACTGAAGCTTTCTTT; CDR3 protein: CASSPGLLNTEAFF
V gene: TRBV29-1; J gene: TRBJ2-7; D gene: -; clone size: few; CDR3 DNA: TGCAGCGTTGAAGATTATGGCTCCTACGAGCAGTACTTC; CDR3 protein: CSVEDYGSYEQYF
V gene: TRBV5-1; J gene: TRBJ2-6; D gene: TRBD1; clone size: -; CDR3 DNA: TGCGCCAGCAGCTTGGGCCAACAGGGGTTGGGCTCTGGGGCCAACGTCCTGACTTTC; CDR3 protein: CASSLGQQGLGSGANVLTF
V gene: TRBV21-1; J gene: TRBJ2-3; D gene: -; clone size: few; CDR3 DNA: TGTGCCAGCCTGCCCGAGGTAACAGATACGCAGTATTTT; CDR3 protein: CASLPEVTDTQYF
V gene: TRBV4-1; J gene: TRBJ1-4; D gene: -; clone size: -; CDR3 DNA: TGCGCCAGCAGCCATGGAGGTGAAAAACTGTTTTTT; CDR3 protein: CASSHGGEKLFF
V gene: TRBV5-1; J gene: TRBJ2-1; D gene: -; clone size: -; CDR3 DNA: TGCGCCAGCAGCCCCGGGGCCCCTGCCAATGAGCAGTTCTTC; CDR3 protein: CASSPGAPANEQFF
V gene: TRBV11-2; J gene: TRBJ2-7; D gene: TRBD2; clone size: -; CDR3 DNA: TGTGCCAGCAGCTCGACTAGCGGGAGCCAATCCTACGAGCAGTACTTC; CDR3 protein: CASSSTSGSQSYEQYF
V gene: TRBV10-3; J gene: TRBJ1-1; D gene: -; clone size: once; CDR3 DNA: TGTGCCATCAGTGAGTCAGGGAGCGCTGAAGCTTTCTTT; CDR3 protein: CAISESGSAEAFF
V gene: TRBV9; J gene: TRBJ1-1; D gene: -; clone size: -; CDR3 DNA: TGTGCCAGCAGCGTTCTGGTAGGGGGTGACACTGAAGCTTTCTTT; CDR3 protein: CASSVLVGGDTEAFF
V gene: TRBV11-2; J gene: TRBJ2-3; D gene: TRBD2; clone size: -; CDR3 DNA: TGTGCCAGCAGCTTCGTCTCTAGCGGGAGTAGCACAGATACGCAGTATTTT; CDR3 protein: CASSFVSSGSSTDTQYF
V gene: TRBV29-1; J gene: TRBJ2-1; D gene: -; clone size: -; CDR3 DNA: TGCAGCGCCTATATGACAGACTACAATGAGCAGTTCTTC; CDR3 protein: CSAYMTDYNEQFF
V gene: TRBV7-7; J gene: TRBJ2-7; D gene: TRBD1; clone size: -; CDR3 DNA: TGTGCTAGCAGCTTCGGGCAGGGGGCTGACTACGAGCAGTACTTC; CDR3 protein: CASSFGQGADYEQYF